The clone carrying this T cell receptor beta chain has ten or more counts. V was clipped by 4 bases and J by 5 bases; unmatched bases: 11. The CDR3 sequence is 16 residues long. CDR1 and CDR2 from the germline V gene are SEHNR and FQNEAQ (reference sequence). The sample originates from a study of T-cell reconstitution after alpha-beta-depleted transplantation in children. Unique molecular identifiers were used to barcode this TCRbeta library. From the PCR reads, TCRdb called clonotypes with MiXCR, one entry per CDR3 protein. The data show hundreds of thousands of distinct CDR3 sequences, with 12% seen just once and about 2.4% held by the top ten.

The chain recombines TRBV7-9 with TRBJ2-5, with 9 bases that match TRBD2. The sequence came from a human donor who donated a stem cell graft to a child with acute lymphoblastic leukemia. Source: PBMCs from the stem cell graft donor, taken from the stem cell graft. In DNA, the CDR3 is TGTGCCAGCAGCTCGGGAGCGGGGGGAAGGCCGGAGACCCAGTACTTC. Encoded protein: CASSSGAGGRPETQYF. Drawing the rest from reference TRBV7-9 and TRBJ2-5, the complete variable domain is DTGVSQNPRHKITKRGQNVTFRCDPISEHNRLYWYRQTLGQGPEFLTYFQNEAQLEKSRLLSDRFSAERPKGSFSTLEIQRTEQGDSAMYLCASSSGAGGRPETQYFGPGTRLLVL.